Here is one T cell receptor (beta chain) with its context. These data are taken from a study of OX40 agonist ivuxolimab in advanced cancers. Overall study context: Ivuxolimab, an agonist antibody against OX40 (CD134), was given to patients.

Germline-derived CDR1 and CDR2 are SGDLS and YYNGEE. The CDR3 consists of 14 residues. The V gene lost 0 bases and the J gene lost 6 bases, with 10 bases spanning the gap. Peripheral blood came from all dose cohorts at three timepoints. The data were produced by immunoSEQ multiplex PCR, yet TCRdb's version contains in-frame clones alone and is incomplete. The sample consists of 25,000 to 30,000 clones, about nine tenths of them appearing once. The TCR was taken from an adult with an advanced solid tumor such as melanoma, head and neck, liver or kidney cancer. The J gene is TRBJ2-1, the V gene TRBV9; tentative D call: TRBD1 (6 bases). The sample was CD4+ or CD8+ T cells sorted from blood, taken in a trial of the OX40 agonist ivuxolimab. The chain's CDR3 is CASSVAGVGNEQFF. DNA of the CDR3: TGTGCCAGCAGCGTAGCAGGGGTGGGCAATGAGCAGTTCTTC.